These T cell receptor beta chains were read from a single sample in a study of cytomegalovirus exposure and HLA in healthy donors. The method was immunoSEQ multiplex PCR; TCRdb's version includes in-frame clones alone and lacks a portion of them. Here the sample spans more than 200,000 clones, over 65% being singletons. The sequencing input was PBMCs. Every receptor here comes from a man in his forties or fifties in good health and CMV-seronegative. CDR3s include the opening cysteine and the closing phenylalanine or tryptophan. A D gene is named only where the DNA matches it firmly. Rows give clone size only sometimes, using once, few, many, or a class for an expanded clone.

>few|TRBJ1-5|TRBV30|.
CAWSHLEGTDFSNQPQHF
TGTGCCTGGAGCCATTTGGAGGGGACCGACTTTAGCAATCAGCCCCAGCATTTT
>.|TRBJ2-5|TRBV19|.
CASRVGVKGVETQYF
TGTGCCAGTAGAGTCGGGGTGAAGGGCGTGGAGACCCAGTACTTC
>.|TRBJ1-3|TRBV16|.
CASSQRKGSGNTIYF
TGTGCCAGCAGCCAACGGAAGGGGTCTGGAAACACCATATATTTT
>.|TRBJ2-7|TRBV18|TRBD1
CASSPGRDRTFLYEQYF
TGTGCCAGCTCACCAGGCCGGGACAGGACGTTCTTGTACGAGCAGTACTTC
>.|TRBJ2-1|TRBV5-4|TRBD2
CASRLAGNNEQFF
TGTGCCAGCAGACTAGCGGGCAACAATGAGCAGTTCTTC
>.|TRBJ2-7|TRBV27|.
CASSWAYSYEQYF
TGTGCCAGCAGTTGGGCGTATTCCTACGAGCAGTACTTC
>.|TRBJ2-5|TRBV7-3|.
CASSLTGGTFQETQYF
TGTGCCAGCAGCTTAACGGGGGGAACATTCCAAGAGACCCAGTACTTC
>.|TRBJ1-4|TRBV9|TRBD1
CASSVTGGSNEKLFF
TGTGCCAGCAGCGTTACAGGGGGCTCTAATGAAAAACTGTTTTTT
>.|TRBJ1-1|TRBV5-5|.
CASSLAHGGEAFF
TGTGCCAGCAGCTTGGCCCATGGGGGGGAAGCTTTCTTT
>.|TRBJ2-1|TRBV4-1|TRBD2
CASSQGSGRAYNEQFF
TGCGCCAGCAGCCAGGGAAGCGGGAGGGCCTATAATGAGCAGTTCTTC
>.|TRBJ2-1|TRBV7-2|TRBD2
CASSFVLAGAGGEQFF
TGTGCCAGCAGCTTTGTTCTAGCGGGAGCCGGGGGTGAGCAGTTCTTC
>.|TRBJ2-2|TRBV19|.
CATIRRAGLGTGELFF
TGTGCCACGATCCGCAGAGCGGGCCTGGGCACCGGGGAGCTGTTTTTT
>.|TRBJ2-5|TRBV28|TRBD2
CASSRPGREGGRETQYF
TGTGCCAGCAGTCGCCCCGGGAGGGAGGGAGGTCGGGAGACCCAGTACTTC
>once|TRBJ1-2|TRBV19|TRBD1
CASSKDRVASVGYTF
TGTGCCAGTAGTAAGGACAGGGTTGCTTCGGTTGGCTACACCTTC
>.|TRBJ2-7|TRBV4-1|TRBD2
CASSRTSGRTYEQYF
TGCGCCAGCAGCCGGACTAGCGGGAGGACCTACGAGCAGTACTTC
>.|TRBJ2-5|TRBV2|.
CASIEGVQETQYF
TGTGCCAGCATCGAGGGCGTCCAAGAGACCCAGTACTTC